A single sample gave rise to the 22 T cell receptor beta chains below, sequenced in a study of T cells in Graves' hyperthyroidism and ophthalmopathy. Amplification yielded TCR beta CDR3 regions, with RNA transcripts as the source. First-round RT-PCR of the TCR CDR3 relied on the HTBI primer set. TCRdb recomputed calls from the multiplex PCR reads with MiXCR, one row per CDR3 protein. The sample contains 550,000 to 800,000 distinct CDR3 sequences, 15% to 20% of which appear only once. The sequenced material came from blood. These TCRs come from a man in his forties or fifties with Graves' hyperthyroidism.

This clonotype was seen a handful of times. One base away lies a much larger clone, so this may be a sequencing read error. The chain employs TRBV12-3 or TRBV12-4 and TRBJ1-1, with a weak D call TRBD1 (5 bases). The CDR3 contains 14 residues. The CDR3 is CVSSPTTGYTEAFF. Here the CDR3 DNA reads TGTGTCAGCAGCCCAACAACAGGTTACACTGAAGCTTTCTTT.

This clonotype was observed many times. The chain uses TRBV27 and TRBJ1-6; 10 positions agree with TRBD1. V shed 6 bases, J shed 7 bases, and the junction held 3 bases outside the gene matches. Germline assignment: CDR1 MNHEY and CDR2 SMNVEV (reference sequence). The CDR3 has 14 amino acids. The DNA for the CDR3 is TGTGCCAGCAGAGACAGGGGGCAAAATTCACCCCTCCACTTT. Amino acid sequence: CASRDRGQNSPLHF.

CDR3 nucleotide sequence: TGTGCCAGCTCACCGCAGGGTGGGATCTGCGAGCAGTACTTC. Amino acid sequence: CASSPQGGICEQYF. The chain carries TRBV18 and TRBJ2-7; a possible D gene is TRBD1 (5 bases). This CDR3 spans 14 amino acids. The germline V gene encodes CDR1 KGHSH and CDR2 LQKENI. The V end lost 3 bases, the J end lost 6 bases, and 15 bases lay between the germline ends.

This clonotype has only a few counts. V is TRBV30 and J is TRBJ2-3; 14 bases match TRBD2. Trimming took 6 bases from V and 4 from J; bases not matched to a gene: 6. The CDR3 sequence is 15 residues long. Germline V gene data show CDR1 as GTSNPN and CDR2 as SVGIG (reference sequence). CDR3: CACNRLAGGADTQYF. CDR3 DNA: TGTGCCTGTAATAGACTAGCGGGAGGGGCAGATACGCAGTATTTT.

This clonotype was picked up a small number of times. The chain is built from TRBV9 and TRBJ2-1; 9 positions match TRBD1. Trimming at V came to 2 bases and at J to 7 bases, leaving 4 bases not matched to a gene. The CDR3 totals 14 residues. CDR1 SGDLS and CDR2 YYNGEE come from the germline V gene. CDR3 in amino acids: CASSVGTGRNEQFF. The CDR3 coding sequence is TGTGCCAGCAGCGTCGGGACAGGGAGGAATGAGCAGTTCTTC.

The V and J genes are TRBV20-1 and TRBJ2-1; 7 bases map to TRBD1. Trimming took 3 bases from V and 0 from J; bases not matched to a gene: 5. The CDR3 is made up of 15 amino acids. Per germline, CDR1 DFQATT and CDR2 SNEGSKA (reference sequence). In DNA, the CDR3 is TGCAGTGCTAGGGCCGGGACAGTCTCCTACAATGAGCAGTTCTTC. It codes for CSARAGTVSYNEQFF.

As for this clonotype: A much larger clone differs by one base, so this may be a read error. In nucleotides, the CDR3 is TGTGCCGGCAGTTTATCAGCTACGGCGACTGAAGCTTTCTTT. Its translation is CAGSLSATATEAFF. This chain connects TRBV27 to TRBJ1-1; D uncertain. The germline CDR1 and CDR2 sequences are MNHEY and SMNVEV (reference sequence). The CDR3 spans 14 residues.

Notes on this clonotype: A much larger clone lies a single base off, so this may be a read error. The V call is TRBV11-3, the J call TRBJ2-4, with D tentatively TRBD2 (5 bases). The CDR3 extends over 14 amino acids. CDR1 and CDR2 from the germline V gene are SGHNT and YENEEA. The CDR3, as DNA: TGTGGCAGCAGCCTTATAGCGGCCAAAAACATTCAGTACTTC. This codes for CGSSLIAAKNIQYF.

This clonotype was observed many times. The chain combines TRBV7-2 with TRBJ2-7; 12 bases fit TRBD1. V lost 0 bases and J lost 6; bases outside the gene matches: 6. Germline V gene lookup returns CDR1 SGHTA and CDR2 FQGNSA. This CDR3 comprises 16 residues. CDR3 nucleotides: TGTGCCAGCAGCTTAGCGCCCGGGACAGGGGGCGGCGAGCAGTACTTC. This sequence encodes CASSLAPGTGGGEQYF. The complete variable domain, with remaining parts taken from reference TRBV7-2 and TRBJ2-7, reads GAGVSQSPSNKVTEKGKDVELRCDPISGHTALYWYRQSLGQGLEFLIYFQGNSAPDKSGLPSDRFSAERTGGSVSTLTIQRTQQEDSAVYLCASSLAPGTGGGEQYFGPGTRLTVT.

The chain carries TRBV4-1 and TRBJ1-5, with no clear D. CDR3 size: 14 residues. CDR1 and CDR2 from the germline V gene are MGHRA and YSYEKL. V gave up 0 bases and J gave up 4 bases, with 7 bases separating them. Here the CDR3 reads CASSQDPYNQPQHF. The CDR3 region has the DNA TGCGCCAGCAGCCAAGATCCTTATAATCAGCCCCAGCATTTT.

V and J are TRBV11-2 and TRBJ1-1; TRBD1 is a possible D gene (6 bases). The ends were cut back, 2 bases at V and 2 bases at J, with 15 bases in the middle. The CDR3 has 16 residues. The germline V gene encodes CDR1 SGHAT and CDR2 FQNNGV. The CDR3 DNA follows: TGTGCCAGCAGCTTACAGGGGAAGACTGAAAACACTGAAGCTTTCTTT. It encodes CASSLQGKTENTEAFF.

This clonotype was observed a few times. J is TRBJ1-2 and V is TRBV2; D possibly corresponds to TRBD1 (6 bases). Per the germline V gene, CDR1 is SNHLY and CDR2 is FYNNEI. The CDR3 sequence is 15 residues long. V lost 5 bases and J 2 bases, leaving 15 bases between the germline ends. Here the CDR3 DNA reads TGTGCCAGCAGTCCGACAGGCGATCTCAACTATGGCTACACCTTC. It yields the protein CASSPTGDLNYGYTF.

The chain has TRBV5-6 and TRBJ2-7; TRBD1 matches at 7 bases. Losses at the gene ends were 5 bases for V and 2 bases for J; bases not matched to a gene: 7. The CDR3 contains 14 residues. Germline V gene data show CDR1 as SGHDT and CDR2 as YYEEEE. CDR3 sequence: CASRATGVAYEQYF. CDR3 DNA sequence: TGTGCCAGCAGAGCCACAGGGGTAGCCTACGAGCAGTACTTC.

This clonotype was observed many times. The rearrangement uses TRBV20-1 and TRBJ2-7, with TRBD2 identical over 10 bases. J lost 4 bases, V lost 3 bases, and 3 bases had no gene match. The germline CDR1 and CDR2 sequences are DFQATT and SNEGSKA (reference sequence). The CDR3 spans 13 residues. In DNA form, the CDR3 reads TGCAGTGCTAGTAGCGGGAGGATTTACGAGCAGTACTTC. It codes for CSASSGRIYEQYF.

The chain employs TRBV20-1 and TRBJ2-7; 7 nucleotides match TRBD2. The trim removed 6 bases at V and 5 bases at J, leaving 7 bases unmatched. The CDR3 extends over 12 amino acids. CDR1 is DFQATT and CDR2 is SNEGSKA in the germline V gene (reference sequence). CDR3 sequence (DNA): TGCAGTGCGGTGGCAGGGAGGGACGAGCAGTACTTC. Encoded protein: CSAVAGRDEQYF.

This sequence joins TRBV28 and TRBJ2-2; D is unclear. The CDR3 extends over 15 amino acids. Germline lookup yields CDR1 MDHEN and CDR2 SYDVKM. V lost 4 bases and J lost 2, with 11 bases in between. The DNA of the CDR3 is TGTGCCAGCAGTTCACGTGGGGTCAACACCGGGGAGCTGTTTTTT. Protein product: CASSSRGVNTGELFF. Full variable domain (missing parts from reference TRBV28 and TRBJ2-2): DVKVTQSSRYLVKRTGEKVFLECVQDMDHENMFWYRQDPGLGLRLIYFSYDVKMKEKGDIPEGYSVSREKKERFSLILESASTNQTSMYLCASSSRGVNTGELFFGEGSRLTVL.

This chain links TRBV6-2 or TRBV6-3 with TRBJ1-5; the match to TRBD1 covers 9 bases. Germline CDR1 reads MNHEY; CDR2 reads SVGEGT. The CDR3 length is 14 residues. J was trimmed by 5 bases and V by 7 bases; bases with no gene match: 6. The CDR3 region is CASTRTGGHQPQHF. The DNA of the CDR3 is TGTGCCAGCACCCGAACAGGGGGCCATCAGCCCCAGCATTTT.

This clonotype was seen only a few times. The chain couples TRBV20-1 to TRBJ2-3; TRBD2 might be the D (5 bases). Germline V gene sequence: CDR1 DFQATT, CDR2 SNEGSKA (reference sequence). This CDR3 contains 12 residues. This CDR3 is CNDRDSTDTQYF. The CDR3 DNA follows: TGCAATGACCGGGATTCCACAGATACGCAGTATTTT.

The table lists this clonotype with many counts. The rearrangement joins TRBV18 to TRBJ2-7; D might be TRBD1 (5 bases). Trimming stripped 3 bases from V and 7 bases from J, with 19 bases between. This CDR3 spans 15 amino acids. The V gene's germline CDR1 is KGHSH and CDR2 LQKENI. The CDR3 DNA follows: TGTGCCAGCTCACCGTTCGAAAGGACACCGAATGAGCAGTACTTC. Translation gives CASSPFERTPNEQYF. The full variable domain, in which reference TRBV18 and TRBJ2-7 provide the parts outside the CDR3, is NAGVMQNPRHLVRRRGQEARLRCSPMKGHSHVYWYRQLPEEGLKFMVYLQKENIIDESGMPKERFSAEFPKEGPSILRIQQVVRGDSAAYFCASSPFERTPNEQYFGPGTRLTVT.

The genes are TRBV27 and TRBJ2-7, with 8 bases aligning to TRBD2. Trimming took 8 bases from V and 3 from J; bases not matched to a gene: 9. From germline, CDR1 is MNHEY and CDR2 SMNVEV (reference sequence). The CDR3 consists of 14 residues. In nucleotides, the CDR3 is TGTGCCAGCGGGGGGGCCAGCGGGAGCTACGAGCAGTACTTC. Its translation is CASGGASGSYEQYF.

There are many counts of this clonotype. This chain joins TRBV2 and TRBJ2-1, with D unresolved. This CDR3 comprises 15 residues. CDR1 and CDR2 (germline): SNHLY, FYNNEI. Trimming pared 4 bases from V and 4 bases from J, leaving 14 bases between. The CDR3 spells CASSVGPPAYNEQFF. In nucleotides, the CDR3 is TGTGCCAGCAGTGTTGGGCCCCCTGCATACAATGAGCAGTTCTTC.

This clonotype came up many times. J is TRBJ1-2 and V is TRBV20-1, with 7 bases identical to TRBD1. The V segment lost 2 bases and the J segment 2 bases; nucleotides outside the gene matches: 5. Germline-derived CDR1 and CDR2 are DFQATT and SNEGSKA (reference sequence). The CDR3 extends over 14 amino acids. The CDR3 DNA is TGCAGTGCTAGACCCCCACAGGGGAACTATGGCTACACCTTC. Translation gives CSARPPQGNYGYTF.